The subject of this entry is one TCR beta chain. What it binds is unknown. Patients with uncontrolled infections, other autoimmune diseases, pregnancy or lactation were excluded. Used for diagnoses were clinical symptoms, serum thyroxine and TRAb, thyroid ultrasound and orbital computed tomography. The data derive from a study of T cells in Graves' hyperthyroidism and ophthalmopathy. The CDR3 extends over 15 amino acids. V gave up 3 bases and J gave up 4 bases, with 16 bases separating them. The V gene's germline CDR1 is MGHRA and CDR2 YSYEKL. Amplification of TCR beta CDR3 regions used RNA as the template. First-round RT-PCR of the TCR CDR3 relied on the HTBI primer set. TCRdb redid the calling of the multiplex PCR reads with MiXCR, one entry per CDR3 protein. The repertoire holds some 690,000 distinct CDR3 sequences, with about 18% as singletons. The study, taken as a whole, reports: A median 6.5 months before onset, the model predicted ophthalmopathy.

This receptor was obtained from a middle-aged man with Graves' hyperthyroidism. Sequencing was carried out using blood. The rearrangement uses TRBV4-1 and TRBJ2-7; tentatively, D is TRBD2 (6 bases). As DNA, the CDR3 is TGCGCCAGCAGCCATTCACGTAGTAGCGGTTACGAGCAGTACTTC. Encoded protein: CASSHSRSSGYEQYF.